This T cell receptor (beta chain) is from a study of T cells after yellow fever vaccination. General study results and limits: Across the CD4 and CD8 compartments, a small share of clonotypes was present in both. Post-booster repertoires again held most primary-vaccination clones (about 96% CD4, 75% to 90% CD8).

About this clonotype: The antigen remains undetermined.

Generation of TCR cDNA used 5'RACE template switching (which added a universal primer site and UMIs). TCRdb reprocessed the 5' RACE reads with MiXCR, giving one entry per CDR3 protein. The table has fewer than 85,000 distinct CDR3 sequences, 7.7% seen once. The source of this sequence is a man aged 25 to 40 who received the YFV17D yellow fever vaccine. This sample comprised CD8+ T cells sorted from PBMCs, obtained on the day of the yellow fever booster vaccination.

CDR3 sequence: CASSVHGTSAYNEQFF. The CDR3 bases are TGTGCCAGTAGTGTCCACGGGACTAGCGCCTACAATGAGCAGTTCTTC. The chain links TRBV19 to TRBJ2-1; 10 nucleotides agree with TRBD2. Germline assignment: CDR1 LNHDA and CDR2 SQIVND (reference sequence). The ends lost 5 bases at V and 2 bases at J; junction bases unmatched: 6. This CDR3 contains 16 residues.